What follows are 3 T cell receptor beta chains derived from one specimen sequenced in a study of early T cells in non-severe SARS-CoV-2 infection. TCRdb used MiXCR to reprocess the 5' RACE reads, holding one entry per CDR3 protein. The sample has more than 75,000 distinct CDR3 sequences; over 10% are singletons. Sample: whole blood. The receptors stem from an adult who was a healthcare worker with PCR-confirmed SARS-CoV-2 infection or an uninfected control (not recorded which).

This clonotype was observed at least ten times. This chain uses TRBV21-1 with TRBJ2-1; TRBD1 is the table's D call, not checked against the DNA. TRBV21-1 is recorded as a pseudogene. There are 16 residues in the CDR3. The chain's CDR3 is CASSKWQRLAYNEQFF. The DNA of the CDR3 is TGTGCCAGCAGCAAATGGCAGCGCCTGGCCTACAATGAGCAGTTCTTC.

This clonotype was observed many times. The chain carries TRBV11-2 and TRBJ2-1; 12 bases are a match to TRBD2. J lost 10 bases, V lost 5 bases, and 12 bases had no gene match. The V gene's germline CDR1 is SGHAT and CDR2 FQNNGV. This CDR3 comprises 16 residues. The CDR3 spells CASSRSGLAGLGEQFF. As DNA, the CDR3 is TGTGCCAGCAGCCGAAGTGGACTAGCGGGATTAGGAGAGCAGTTCTTC. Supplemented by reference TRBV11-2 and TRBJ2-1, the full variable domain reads EAGVAQSPRYKIIEKRQSVAFWCNPISGHATLYWYQQILGQGPKLLIQFQNNGVVDDSQLPKDRFSAERLKGVDSTLKIQPAKLEDSAVYLCASSRSGLAGLGEQFFGPGTRLTVL.

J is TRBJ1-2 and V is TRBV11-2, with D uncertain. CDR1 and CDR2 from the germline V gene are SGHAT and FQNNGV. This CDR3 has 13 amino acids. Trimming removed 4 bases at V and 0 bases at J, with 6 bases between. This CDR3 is CASSWEANYGYTF. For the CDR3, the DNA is TGTGCCAGCAGCTGGGAAGCTAACTATGGCTACACCTTC.